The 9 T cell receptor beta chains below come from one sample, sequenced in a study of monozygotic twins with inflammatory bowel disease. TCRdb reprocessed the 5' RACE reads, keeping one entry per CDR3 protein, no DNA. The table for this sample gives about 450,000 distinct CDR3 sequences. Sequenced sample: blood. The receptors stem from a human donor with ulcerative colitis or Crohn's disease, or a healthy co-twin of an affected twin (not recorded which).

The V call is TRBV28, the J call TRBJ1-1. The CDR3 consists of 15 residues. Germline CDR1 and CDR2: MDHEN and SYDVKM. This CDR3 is CASSLGLGIDTEAFF.

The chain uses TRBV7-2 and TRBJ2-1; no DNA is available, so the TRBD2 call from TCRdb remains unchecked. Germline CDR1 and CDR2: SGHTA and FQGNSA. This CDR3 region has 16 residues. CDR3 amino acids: CASSLIPIQREDEQFF.

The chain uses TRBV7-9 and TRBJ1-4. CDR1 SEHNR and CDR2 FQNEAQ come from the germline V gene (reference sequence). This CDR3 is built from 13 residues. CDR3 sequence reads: CASSSQQNEKLFF.

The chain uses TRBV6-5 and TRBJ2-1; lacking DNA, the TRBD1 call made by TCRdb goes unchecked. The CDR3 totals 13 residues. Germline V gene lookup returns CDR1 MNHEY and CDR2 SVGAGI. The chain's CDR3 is CASSSPGWNEQFF.

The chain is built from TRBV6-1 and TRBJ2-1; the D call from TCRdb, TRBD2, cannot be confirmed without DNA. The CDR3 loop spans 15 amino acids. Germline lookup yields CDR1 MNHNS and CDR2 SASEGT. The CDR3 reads CASSLALNTYNEQFF.

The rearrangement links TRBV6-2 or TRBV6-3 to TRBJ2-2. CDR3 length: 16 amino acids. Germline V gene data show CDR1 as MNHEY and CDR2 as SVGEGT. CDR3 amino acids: CASSYLTSLNTGELFF.

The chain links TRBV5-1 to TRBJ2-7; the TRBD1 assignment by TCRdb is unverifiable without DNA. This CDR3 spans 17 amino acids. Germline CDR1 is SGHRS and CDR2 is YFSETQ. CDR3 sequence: CASSPVVGGGLSYEQYF.

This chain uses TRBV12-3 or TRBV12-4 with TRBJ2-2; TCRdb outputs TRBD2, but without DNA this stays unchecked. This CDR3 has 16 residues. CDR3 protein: CASRSGPQLNTGELFF.

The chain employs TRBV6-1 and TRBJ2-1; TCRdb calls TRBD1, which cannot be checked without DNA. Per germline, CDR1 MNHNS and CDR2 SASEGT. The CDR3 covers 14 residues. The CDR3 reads CASSETGGRNEQFF.